The clone carrying this TCR beta chain was observed many times. The TCRbeta library incorporated unique molecular identifiers. In TCRdb, the PCR reads were re-called with MiXCR into one record per CDR3 protein. The data contain approximately 510,000 distinct CDR3 sequences, around 19% of them singletons. This sample was included in a study of T-cell reconstitution after alpha-beta-depleted transplantation in children. This CDR3 region has 13 residues. Germline CDR1 and CDR2: SGHVS and FQNEAQ. V was trimmed by 4 bases and J by 4 bases, leaving 9 bases between them. This TCR came from a human donor who donated a stem cell graft to a child with acute lymphoblastic leukemia. The sample here was PBMCs from the stem cell graft donor, taken from the stem cell graft. V gene TRBV7-8 combines with J gene TRBJ2-3, with unresolved D. CDR3 nucleotides: TGTGCCAGCAGCTCCGTAGGAGCAGATACGCAGTATTTT. This gives the protein CASSSVGADTQYF.